Following are 13 T cell receptor beta chains from one sample sequenced in a study of identifying expanded T cells in peripheral blood. The assay was immunoSEQ multiplex PCR, and TCRdb's table has in-frame clones only and misses some. The sample lists approximately 100,000 clones, 87% occurring once. Sequencing input: blood. Receptors were obtained from a person aged 18 to 75 in good health.

The chain links TRBV19 to TRBJ2-7; TRBD1 aligns across 7 bases. V gave up 6 bases and J gave up 5 bases; unmatched junction bases: 4. The CDR3 consists of 12 residues. Germline-derived CDR1 and CDR2 are LNHDA and SQIVND (reference sequence). The CDR3 loop reads CASSPTGNEQYF. DNA for the CDR3: TGTGCCAGTAGCCCGACAGGGAACGAGCAGTACTTC.

The chain is built from TRBV4-3 and TRBJ2-7, with D perhaps TRBD2 (6 bases). Germline V gene data show CDR1 as LGHNA and CDR2 as YSLEER. The V end lost 8 bases, the J end lost 3 bases, and 14 bases lay between the germline ends. The CDR3 consists of 13 residues. This CDR3 is CASSWGLRYEQYF. The CDR3, as DNA: TGCGCCAGCTCTTGGGGACTGCGCTACGAGCAGTACTTC.

The chain joins TRBV11-3 to TRBJ2-7, with TRBD1 identical over 9 bases. The CDR3 consists of 13 residues. Germline CDR1 SGHNT, CDR2 YENEEA. The junction had 6 bases not matched to a gene; V was cut back by 5 bases and J by 7 bases. CDR3 sequence (DNA): TGTGCCAGCAGCCCACAGGGGGCAGGAGAGCAGTACTTC. This encodes CASSPQGAGEQYF. Full variable domain (remainder filled in from reference TRBV11-3 and TRBJ2-7): EAGVVQSPRYKIIEKKQPVAFWCNPISGHNTLYWYLQNLGQGPELLIRYENEEAVDDSQLPKDRFSAERLKGVDSTLKIQPAELGDSAVYLCASSPQGAGEQYFGPGTRLTVT.

The J gene is TRBJ1-1, the V gene TRBV7-9, with D unresolved. Germline V gene data show CDR1 as SEHNR and CDR2 as FQNEAQ (reference sequence). The germline V and J ends were trimmed by 5 bases and 1 base, with 8 bases remaining between them. The CDR3 loop spans 13 amino acids. The CDR3 protein is CASSRIPNTEAFF. The DNA of the CDR3 is TGTGCCAGCAGCCGGATTCCGAACACTGAAGCTTTCTTT.

The V call is TRBV9, the J call TRBJ2-5; 9 bases fit TRBD1. The CDR3 spans 17 residues. V lost 3 bases and J lost 5; bases outside the gene matches: 14. The germline V gene encodes CDR1 SGDLS and CDR2 YYNGEE. The CDR3 is CASSAAPGTGFVETQYF. In DNA, the CDR3 is TGTGCCAGCAGCGCGGCACCCGGGACAGGGTTTGTGGAGACCCAGTACTTC.

The chain uses TRBV10-3 and TRBJ2-3; 11 positions match TRBD2. The length of the CDR3 is 17 residues. J lost 2 bases, V lost 6 bases, and 10 bases had no gene match. Germline V gene data show CDR1 as ENHRY and CDR2 as SYGVKD. CDR3 region: CAIRATSGGANTDTQYF. The CDR3 bases are TGTGCCATCAGGGCTACTAGCGGGGGTGCCAACACAGATACGCAGTATTTT.

The chain couples TRBV30 to TRBJ2-1; TRBD1 matches 8 bases. CDR3 size: 14 residues. The ends lost 5 bases at V and 9 bases at J; junction bases unmatched: 12. Germline CDR1 is GTSNPN and CDR2 is SVGIG (reference sequence). The CDR3 nucleotides read TGTGCCTGGGGACAGGGTCTGGTCTACGGTGAGCAGTTCTTC. Translation: CAWGQGLVYGEQFF.

The V call is TRBV4-3, the J call TRBJ2-7; TRBD2 agrees at 9 bases. The trim removed 0 bases at V and 3 bases at J, leaving 6 bases unmatched. This CDR3 spans 16 amino acids. CDR1 is LGHNA, CDR2 YSLEER, per germline. DNA for the CDR3: TGCGCCAGCAGCCAAGAGGCTAGCGGGGAAGGCTACGAGCAGTACTTC. It translates to CASSQEASGEGYEQYF.

The chain has TRBV4-3 and TRBJ2-1; D might be TRBD1 or TRBD2, each matching 5 bases. The V and J ends lost 4 bases and 2 bases respectively, with 12 bases between them. The CDR3 covers 15 residues. The germline V gene encodes CDR1 LGHNA and CDR2 YSLEER. In DNA form, the CDR3 reads TGCGCCAGCAGCCTGGGACGGCCGACCTACAATGAGCAGTTCTTC. Translating gives CASSLGRPTYNEQFF.

The V call is TRBV7-2, the J call TRBJ2-7; D not resolved. V was shortened by 4 bases and J by 3 bases, with 13 bases between the two germline ends. Germline values: CDR1 SGHTA, CDR2 FQGNSA. The CDR3 is 14 amino acids. The CDR3 spells CASSSGPESYEQYF. For the CDR3, the DNA is TGTGCCAGCAGCTCCGGGCCCGAAAGCTACGAGCAGTACTTC. The full variable domain, in which reference TRBV7-2 and TRBJ2-7 provide the parts outside the CDR3, is GAGVSQSPSNKVTEKGKDVELRCDPISGHTALYWYRQSLGQGLEFLIYFQGNSAPDKSGLPSDRFSAERTGGSVSTLTIQRTQQEDSAVYLCASSSGPESYEQYFGPGTRLTVT.

J is TRBJ1-2 and V is TRBV21-1. TRBV21-1 has pseudogene status. The CDR3 runs to 12 residues. CDR3 in DNA: TGTGCCAGCAGCAAAGAATCCTATGGCTACACCTTC. This codes for CASSKESYGYTF.

The chain recombines TRBV28 with TRBJ1-2, with D possibly matching TRBD1 (6 bases). The CDR3 totals 12 residues. V dropped 5 bases and J dropped 7 bases, with 11 bases sitting between them. CDR1 and CDR2 (germline): MDHEN, SYDVKM. CDR3 nucleotides: TGTGCCAGCAGTCCGGGGACATTTGGCTACACCTTC. This translates into CASSPGTFGYTF.

The chain is built from TRBV12-5 and TRBJ1-1; possibly TRBD1 for D (5 bases). The germline gives CDR1 LGHNT, CDR2 FRNRAP. The CDR3 consists of 14 residues. The ends were cut back, 7 bases at V and 4 bases at J, with 16 bases in the middle. The DNA for the CDR3 is TGTGCTAGTGCCGGCGGGGGTGGAATCACTGAAGCTTTCTTT. Translating it yields CASAGGGGITEAFF. The variable domain in full, completed from reference TRBV12-5 and TRBJ1-1, reads DARVTQTPRHKVTEMGQEVTMRCQPILGHNTVFWYRQTMMQGLELLAYFRNRAPLDDSGMPKDRFSAEMPDATLATLKIQPSEPRDSAVYFCASAGGGGITEAFFGQGTRLTVV.